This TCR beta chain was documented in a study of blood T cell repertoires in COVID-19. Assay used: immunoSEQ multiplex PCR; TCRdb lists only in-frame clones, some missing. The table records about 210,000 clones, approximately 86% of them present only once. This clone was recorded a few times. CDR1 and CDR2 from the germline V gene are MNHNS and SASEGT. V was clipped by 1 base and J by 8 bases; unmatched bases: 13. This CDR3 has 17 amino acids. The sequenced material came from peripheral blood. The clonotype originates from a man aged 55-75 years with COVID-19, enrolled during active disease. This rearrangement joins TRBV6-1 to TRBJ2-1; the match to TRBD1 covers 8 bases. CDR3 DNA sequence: TGTGCCAGCAGTGAAGTAGCGACAGGGGTGCGGGCATATGAGCAGTTCTTC. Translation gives CASSEVATGVRAYEQFF.